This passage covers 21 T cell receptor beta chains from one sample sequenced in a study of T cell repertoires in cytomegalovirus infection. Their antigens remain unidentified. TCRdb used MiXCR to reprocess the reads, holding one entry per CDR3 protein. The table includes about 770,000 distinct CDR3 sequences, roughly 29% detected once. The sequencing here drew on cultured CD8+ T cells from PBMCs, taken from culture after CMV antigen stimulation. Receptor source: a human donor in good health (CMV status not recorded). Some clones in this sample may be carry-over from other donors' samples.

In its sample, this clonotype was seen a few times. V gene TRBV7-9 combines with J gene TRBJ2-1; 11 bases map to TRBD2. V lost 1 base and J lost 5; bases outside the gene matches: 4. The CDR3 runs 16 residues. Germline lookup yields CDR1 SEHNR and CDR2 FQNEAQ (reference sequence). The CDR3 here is CASSLVSSGGNNEQFF. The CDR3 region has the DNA TGTGCCAGCAGCTTAGTGTCTAGCGGGGGGAACAATGAGCAGTTCTTC.

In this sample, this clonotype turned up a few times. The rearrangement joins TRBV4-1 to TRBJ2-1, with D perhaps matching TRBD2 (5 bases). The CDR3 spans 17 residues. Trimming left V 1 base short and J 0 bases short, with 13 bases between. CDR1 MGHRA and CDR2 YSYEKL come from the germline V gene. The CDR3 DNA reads TGCGCCAGCAGCCAAGCCTACGGCGGAGGCTCCTACAATGAGCAGTTCTTC. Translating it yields CASSQAYGGGSYNEQFF.

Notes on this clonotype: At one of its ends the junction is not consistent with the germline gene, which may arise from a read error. CDR3 coding DNA: TGTGCCGGCAGTCGGGGGGCCTACGCAGATACGCAGTATTTT. Residues: CAGSRGAYADTQYF. J is TRBJ2-3 and V is TRBV6-5; the D gene is possibly TRBD2 (7 bases). The CDR3 loop spans 14 amino acids. CDR1 MNHEY and CDR2 SVGAGI come from the germline V gene.

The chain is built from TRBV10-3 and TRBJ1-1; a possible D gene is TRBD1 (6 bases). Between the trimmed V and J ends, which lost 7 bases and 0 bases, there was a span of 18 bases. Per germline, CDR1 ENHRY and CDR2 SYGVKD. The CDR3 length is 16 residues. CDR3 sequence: CAIKEGVGSLNTEAFF. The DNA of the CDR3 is TGTGCCATCAAGGAGGGGGTAGGGTCCCTGAACACTGAAGCTTTCTTT.

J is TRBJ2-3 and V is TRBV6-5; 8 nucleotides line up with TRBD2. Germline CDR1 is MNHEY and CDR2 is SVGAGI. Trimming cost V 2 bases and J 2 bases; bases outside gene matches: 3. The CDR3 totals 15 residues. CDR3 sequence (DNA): TGTGCCAGCAGTTACGTCGGGGGGGCCACAGATACGCAGTATTTT. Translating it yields CASSYVGGATDTQYF.

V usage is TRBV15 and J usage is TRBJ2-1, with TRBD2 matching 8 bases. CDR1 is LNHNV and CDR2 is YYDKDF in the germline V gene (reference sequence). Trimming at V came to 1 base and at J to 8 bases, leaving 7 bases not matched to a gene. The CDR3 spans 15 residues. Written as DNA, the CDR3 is TGTGCCACCAGCAGAGTCGGCGGGGGGCCCCATGAGCAGTTCTTC. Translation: CATSRVGGGPHEQFF.

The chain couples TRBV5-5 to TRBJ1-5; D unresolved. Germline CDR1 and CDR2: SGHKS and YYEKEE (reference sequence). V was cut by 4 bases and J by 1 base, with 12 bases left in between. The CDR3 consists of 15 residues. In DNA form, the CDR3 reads TGTGCCAGCAGCCCAGATGACCGAAGCAATCAGCCCCAGCATTTT. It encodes CASSPDDRSNQPQHF.

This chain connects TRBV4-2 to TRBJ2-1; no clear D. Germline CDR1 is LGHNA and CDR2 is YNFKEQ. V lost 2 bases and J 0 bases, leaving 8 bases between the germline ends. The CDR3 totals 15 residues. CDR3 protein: CASSQSESSYNEQFF. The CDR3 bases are TGTGCCAGCAGCCAATCAGAAAGCTCCTACAATGAGCAGTTCTTC.

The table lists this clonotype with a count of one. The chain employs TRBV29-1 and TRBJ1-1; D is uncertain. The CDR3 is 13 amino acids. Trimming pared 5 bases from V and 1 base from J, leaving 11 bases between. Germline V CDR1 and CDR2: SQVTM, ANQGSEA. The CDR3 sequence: CSVPTQKNTEAFF. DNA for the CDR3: TGCAGCGTTCCCACCCAAAAGAACACTGAAGCTTTCTTT.

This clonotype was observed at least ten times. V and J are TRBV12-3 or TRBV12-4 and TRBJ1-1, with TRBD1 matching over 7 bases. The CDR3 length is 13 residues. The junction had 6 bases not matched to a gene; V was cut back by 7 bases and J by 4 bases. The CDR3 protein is CASTPRGSTEAFF. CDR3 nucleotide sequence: TGTGCCAGCACGCCCAGGGGGAGCACTGAAGCTTTCTTT.

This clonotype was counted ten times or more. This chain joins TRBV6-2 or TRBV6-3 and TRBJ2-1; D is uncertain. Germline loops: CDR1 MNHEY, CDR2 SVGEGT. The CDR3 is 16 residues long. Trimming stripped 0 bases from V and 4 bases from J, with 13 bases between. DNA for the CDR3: TGTGCCAGCAGTTACTCCCTAAGGCAGGATTACAATGAGCAGTTCTTC. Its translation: CASSYSLRQDYNEQFF.

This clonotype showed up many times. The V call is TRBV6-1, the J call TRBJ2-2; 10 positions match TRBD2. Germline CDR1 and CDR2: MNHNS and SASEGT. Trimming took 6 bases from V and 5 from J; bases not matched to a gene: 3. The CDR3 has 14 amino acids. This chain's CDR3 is CASRGLAATGELFF. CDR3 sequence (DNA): TGTGCCAGCAGAGGACTAGCGGCGACCGGGGAGCTGTTTTTT.

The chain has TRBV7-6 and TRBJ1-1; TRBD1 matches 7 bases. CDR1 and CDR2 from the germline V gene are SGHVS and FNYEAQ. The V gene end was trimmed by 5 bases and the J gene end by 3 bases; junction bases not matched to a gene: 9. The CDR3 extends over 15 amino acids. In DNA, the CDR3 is TGTGCCAGCAGCCCTCCCGACAGGGTTTACACTGAAGCTTTCTTT. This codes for CASSPPDRVYTEAFF.

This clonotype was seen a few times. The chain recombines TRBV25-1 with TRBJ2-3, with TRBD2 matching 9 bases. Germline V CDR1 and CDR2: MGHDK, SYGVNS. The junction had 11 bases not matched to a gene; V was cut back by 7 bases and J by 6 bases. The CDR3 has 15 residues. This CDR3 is CASKGTSSSGDTQYF. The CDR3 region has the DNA TGTGCCAGCAAAGGGACTAGCTCTTCTGGGGATACGCAGTATTTT.

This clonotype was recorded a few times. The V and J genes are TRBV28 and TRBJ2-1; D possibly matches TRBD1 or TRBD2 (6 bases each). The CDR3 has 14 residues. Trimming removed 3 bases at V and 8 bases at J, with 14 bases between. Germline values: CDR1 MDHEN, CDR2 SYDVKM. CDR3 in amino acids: CASSFSGAGDEQFF. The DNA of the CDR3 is TGTGCCAGCAGTTTTTCGGGGGCCGGAGATGAGCAGTTCTTC.

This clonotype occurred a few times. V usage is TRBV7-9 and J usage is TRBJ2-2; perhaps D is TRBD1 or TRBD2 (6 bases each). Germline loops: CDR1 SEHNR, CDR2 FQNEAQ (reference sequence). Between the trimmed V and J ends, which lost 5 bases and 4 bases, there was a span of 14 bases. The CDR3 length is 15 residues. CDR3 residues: CASSPNRGPTGELFF. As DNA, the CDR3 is TGTGCCAGCAGCCCGAACCGGGGGCCCACCGGGGAGCTGTTTTTT.

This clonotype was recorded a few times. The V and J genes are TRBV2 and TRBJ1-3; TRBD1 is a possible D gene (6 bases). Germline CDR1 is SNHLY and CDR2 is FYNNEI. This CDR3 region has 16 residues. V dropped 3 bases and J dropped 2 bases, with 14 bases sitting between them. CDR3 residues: CASSEENRVAGNTIYF. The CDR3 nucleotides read TGTGCCAGCAGTGAGGAGAACAGGGTGGCTGGAAACACCATATATTTT.

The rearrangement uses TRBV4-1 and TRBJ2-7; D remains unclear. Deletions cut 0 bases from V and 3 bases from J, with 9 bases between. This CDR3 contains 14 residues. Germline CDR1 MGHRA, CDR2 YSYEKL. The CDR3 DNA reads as TGCGCCAGCAGCCAAGAACTGGGATTCTACGAGCAGTACTTC. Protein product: CASSQELGFYEQYF.

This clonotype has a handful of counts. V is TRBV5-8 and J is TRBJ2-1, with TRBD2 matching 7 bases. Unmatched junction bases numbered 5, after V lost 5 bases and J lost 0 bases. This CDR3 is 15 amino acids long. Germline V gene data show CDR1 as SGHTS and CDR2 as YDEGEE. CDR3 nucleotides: TGTGCCAGCAGGGGTGGGAGGGTCTCCTACAATGAGCAGTTCTTC. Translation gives CASRGGRVSYNEQFF.

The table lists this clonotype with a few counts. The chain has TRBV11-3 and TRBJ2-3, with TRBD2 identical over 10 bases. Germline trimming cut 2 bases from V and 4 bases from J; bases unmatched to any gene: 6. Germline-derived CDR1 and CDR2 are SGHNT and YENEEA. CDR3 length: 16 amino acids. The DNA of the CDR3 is TGTGCCAGCAGCTTACGTCTAGCGGGGGTGTCAGATACGCAGTATTTT. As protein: CASSLRLAGVSDTQYF.

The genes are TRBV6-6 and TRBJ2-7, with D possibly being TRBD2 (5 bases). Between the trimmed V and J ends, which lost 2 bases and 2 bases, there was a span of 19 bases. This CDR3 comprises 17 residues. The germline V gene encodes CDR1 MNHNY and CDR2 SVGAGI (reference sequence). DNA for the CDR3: TGTGCCAGCAGTTACACCCTAAACCCCAGCGGACCCTACGAGCAGTACGTC. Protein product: CASSYTLNPSGPYEQYV.